A selection of T cell receptor beta chains follows, all from one sample in a study of cytomegalovirus exposure and HLA in healthy donors. TCRdb's table, derived via immunoSEQ multiplex PCR, lists solely in-frame clones and lacks some. The data show roughly 150,000 clones, just under 70% seen once. Material: PBMCs. These receptors were collected from a man between 60 and 75 years old in good health and CMV-seronegative. The CDR3 runs from the conserved cysteine through the conserved F or W. A D gene is named only where the DNA matches it firmly. Clone size is stated in some rows and not others, as once, few, many or a class when expanded.

V gene,J gene,D gene,clone size,CDR3 protein,CDR3 DNA
TRBV27,TRBJ1-3,-,-,CASSLDRSSGNTIYF,TGTGCCAGCAGTCTCGACAGGTCGTCTGGAAACACCATATATTTT
TRBV19,TRBJ1-2,-,few,CASSPPNRINYGYTF,TGTGCCAGTAGCCCCCCTAACAGGATTAACTATGGCTACACCTTC
TRBV7-2,TRBJ2-7,TRBD2,once,CASSFRGGNYEQYF,TGTGCCAGCAGCTTCCGCGGGGGTAACTACGAGCAGTACTTC
TRBV29-1,TRBJ2-7,-,few,CSVAGLSSYEQYF,TGCAGCGTTGCAGGCCTAAGCTCCTACGAGCAGTACTTC
TRBV6-5,TRBJ1-5,TRBD1,-,CASSRQGGNQPQHF,TGTGCCAGCAGCAGACAGGGAGGCAATCAGCCCCAGCATTTT
TRBV18,TRBJ1-1,-,-,CASSPFDLGHSNTEAFF,TGTGCCAGCTCACCGTTCGACCTCGGACATTCCAACACTGAAGCTTTCTTT
TRBV19,TRBJ1-5,TRBD1,-,CASSIVGGTGSQPQHF,TGTGCCAGTAGTATAGTAGGCGGGACAGGGAGCCAGCCCCAGCATTTT
TRBV7-9,TRBJ2-7,-,-,CASSTQQGYEQYF,TGTGCCAGCAGCACACAGCAGGGTTACGAGCAGTACTTC
TRBV7-6,TRBJ2-1,TRBD2,-,CASSPRSREDYNEQFF,TGTGCCAGCAGCCCCAGGTCGCGGGAGGACTACAATGAGCAGTTCTTC
TRBV6-4,TRBJ2-1,-,-,CASSAAAGSSYNEQFF,TGTGCCAGCAGTGCCGCAGCGGGCAGCTCCTACAATGAGCAGTTCTTC
TRBV7-8,TRBJ1-1,TRBD1,-,CASSVQGAHTEAFF,TGTGCCAGCAGCGTCCAGGGGGCCCACACTGAAGCTTTCTTT
TRBV10-1,TRBJ1-1,-,-,CATDVRAQKAFF,TGCGCCACCGATGTCAGGGCCCAGAAAGCTTTCTTT
TRBV27,TRBJ1-5,-,-,CASSLSTGGDLSRQHF,TGTGCCAGCAGTTTATCCACGGGAGGGGACCTCTCGCGCCAGCATTTT
TRBV7-2,TRBJ2-3,-,-,CASSPAVVTDTQYF,TGTGCCAGCAGCCCCGCGGTAGTCACAGATACGCAGTATTTT
TRBV7-9,TRBJ1-4,TRBD1,-,CASSLDGGGNEKLFF,TGTGCCAGCAGCTTAGACGGAGGGGGCAATGAAAAACTGTTTTTT
TRBV30,TRBJ1-3,-,-,CAGIDRRLVGNTIYF,TGTGCCGGTATTGACAGGCGGTTGGTCGGAAACACCATATATTTT
TRBV5-1,TRBJ1-4,-,-,CASSLLYNEKLFF,TGCGCCAGCAGCTTGCTCTATAATGAAAAACTGTTTTTT
TRBV19,TRBJ2-2,-,-,CASSILDSGELFF,TGTGCCAGTAGTATTTTAGATTCGGGGGAGCTGTTTTTT
TRBV5-1,TRBJ1-2,TRBD1,-,CASSPTGTGITNYGYTF,TGCGCCAGCAGCCCCACCGGGACAGGGATCACTAACTATGGCTACACCTTC
TRBV2,TRBJ2-3,TRBD2,-,CATALAGVADTQYF,TGTGCCACTGCACTAGCGGGAGTTGCAGATACGCAGTATTTT
TRBV7-9,TRBJ1-1,TRBD1,-,CASSLGAGGTEAFF,TGTGCCAGCAGCTTAGGAGCAGGGGGTACTGAAGCTTTCTTT
TRBV30,TRBJ1-1,TRBD1,few,CAWSSLQGGRNTEAFF,TGTGCCTGGAGTTCCTTACAGGGGGGGCGGAACACTGAAGCTTTCTTT
TRBV6-4,TRBJ2-1,TRBD2,few,CASSVISGRIHEQFF,TGTGCCAGCAGTGTAATAAGCGGGAGGATCCATGAGCAGTTCTTC
TRBV25-1,TRBJ2-1,TRBD1,-,CASSEPRTGLEQFF,TGTGCCAGCAGTGAGCCGCGGACAGGGCTTGAGCAGTTCTTC
TRBV19,TRBJ2-3,TRBD2,few,CASSLSPPGLAGEGHTQYF,TGTGCCAGTAGTCTATCCCCCCCGGGACTAGCGGGAGAAGGACATACGCAGTATTTT
TRBV29-1,TRBJ2-1,TRBD2,-,CSVSGSSGRGEQFF,TGCAGCGTTAGTGGGTCTAGCGGGAGAGGTGAGCAGTTCTTC
TRBV5-1,TRBJ2-2,-,-,CASSLDQRVAGELFF,TGCGCCAGCAGCTTGGACCAGCGTGTCGCCGGGGAGCTGTTTTTT
TRBV6-1,TRBJ1-4,-,-,CASSDLGPRAANEKLFF,TGTGCCAGCAGTGACCTCGGGCCCAGGGCGGCTAATGAAAAACTGTTTTTT
TRBV11-1,TRBJ2-3,-,-,CASSPLAGTDTQYF,TGTGCCAGCAGCCCGTTAGCGGGCACAGATACGCAGTATTTT
TRBV6-5,TRBJ1-2,TRBD1,-,CASRGQAFNYGYTF,TGTGCCAGCCGGGGACAGGCCTTTAACTATGGCTACACCTTC
TRBV27,TRBJ2-3,-,few,CASSHPTDTQYF,TGTGCCAGCAGCCATCCCACAGATACGCAGTATTTT
TRBV29-1,TRBJ2-7,TRBD1,-,CSVRRDRSSYEQYF,TGCAGCGTGAGACGGGACAGGAGCTCCTACGAGCAGTACTTC
TRBV9,TRBJ2-2,-,-,CASSVGGANTGELFF,TGTGCCAGCAGCGTAGGGGGGGCGAACACCGGGGAGCTGTTTTTT
TRBV4-3,TRBJ2-7,-,-,CASSQDKSYEQYF,TGCGCCAGCAGCCAAGATAAATCCTACGAGCAGTACTTC
TRBV28,TRBJ1-1,-,-,CAIQGRMNTEAFF,TGTGCCATCCAGGGGCGTATGAACACTGAAGCTTTCTTT
TRBV7-8,TRBJ1-5,-,once,CASSIGQSYSNQPQHF,TGTGCCAGCAGCATCGGACAGAGTTATAGCAATCAGCCCCAGCATTTT
TRBV20-1,TRBJ1-1,-,-,CSARDSFEAFF,TGCAGTGCTAGAGATTCTTTTGAAGCTTTCTTT
TRBV4-1,TRBJ2-6,TRBD1,-,CASSRDRGIGANVLTF,TGCGCCAGCAGCCGGGACAGGGGGATTGGGGCCAACGTCCTGACTTTC
TRBV6-5,TRBJ2-1,TRBD2,-,CASSLLSGSGYEQFF,TGTGCCAGCAGTCTACTTAGCGGGAGCGGCTATGAGCAGTTCTTC
TRBV30,TRBJ2-7,TRBD1,few,CAWSLGLRDRSSYEQYF,TGTGCCTGGAGTCTCGGCCTCCGGGACAGAAGCTCCTACGAGCAGTACTTC
TRBV7-9,TRBJ1-1,TRBD1,-,CASSLGGTGATEAFF,TGTGCCAGCAGCTTAGGGGGGACAGGGGCCACTGAAGCTTTCTTT
TRBV14,TRBJ1-2,-,few,CASSQDWAGRTLYGYTF,TGTGCCAGCAGCCAAGATTGGGCGGGGCGAACGCTCTATGGCTACACCTTC
TRBV5-1,TRBJ2-1,TRBD1,few,CASSQDRGSYNEQFF,TGCGCCAGCAGCCAGGACAGGGGTTCCTACAATGAGCAGTTCTTC
TRBV5-1,TRBJ2-2,-,-,CASSSRDSGELFF,TGCGCCAGCAGCTCCCGGGACTCCGGGGAGCTGTTTTTT
TRBV27,TRBJ1-4,-,-,CASSSGGANEKLFF,TGTGCCAGCAGTTCCGGGGGAGCTAATGAAAAACTGTTTTTT
TRBV28,TRBJ1-1,-,-,CASSSPSLTEAFF,TGTGCCAGCAGTTCCCCCTCCCTTACTGAAGCTTTCTTT
TRBV6-5,TRBJ2-3,TRBD2,-,CASKRESTDTQYF,TGTGCCAGCAAGCGGGAAAGCACAGATACGCAGTATTTT
TRBV27,TRBJ2-7,TRBD2,-,CALGGLADPDYEQYF,TGTGCCTTAGGGGGACTAGCGGACCCCGACTACGAGCAGTACTTC
TRBV9,TRBJ2-7,TRBD2,-,CASSGGLAPTPTYEQYF,TGTGCCAGCAGCGGCGGACTAGCGCCCACCCCCACCTACGAGCAGTACTTC
TRBV28,TRBJ2-5,TRBD2,few,CASSLLGLAGQETQYF,TGTGCCAGCAGTTTACTAGGACTAGCGGGACAAGAGACCCAGTACTTC
TRBV28,TRBJ2-5,TRBD1,-,CASRTRQGISYQETQYF,TGTGCCAGCAGGACCCGACAGGGGATCTCGTACCAAGAGACCCAGTACTTC
TRBV30,TRBJ2-5,-,few,CAWSPPDYREQYF,TGTGCCTGGAGTCCCCCCGACTACAGGGAGCAGTACTTC
TRBV29-1,TRBJ1-2,-,-,CSVGRDIGSYGYTF,TGCAGCGTCGGCAGGGACATTGGAAGCTATGGCTACACCTTC